The sequence of this T cell receptor (beta chain) was determined in a study of regulatory and conventional T cells in RAG deficiency. Findings and limits, study-wide: Omenn CD25-high CD127-low cells may be activated cells, not true Tregs. Shannon entropy was markedly lower and Simpson indices higher in RAG-deficient patients than control T-cell subsets. In Omenn syndrome, Treg and Tconv repertoires overlapped >75%.

The sorted conventional CD4+ T cells were CD25-low and CD127-high, with genomic DNA sequenced. As regards this clone: The antigen is undetermined.

Sequenced by immunoSEQ multiplex PCR; TCRdb stores in-frame clones only, minus some. The sample records more than 35,000 clones, over 80% being singletons. This sample was also put to use in a study of regulatory T cells. That paper notes: The PCR used 52 TRBV and 13 TRBJ primers. Regulatory T cells showed the strongest V-J pair restriction and V/J gene skewing among patient repertoires.

The sequence was obtained from a human donor in good health. Sequenced: CD4+ effector T cells sorted from blood.

CDR3 coding DNA: TGTGCCAGTAGTATCAAAAGCCGGACAGCTACCTACGAGCAGTACTTC. Amino acids: CASSIKSRTATYEQYF. V gene TRBV19 combines with J gene TRBJ2-7; a weak D match, TRBD1 (6 bases). The CDR3 loop spans 16 amino acids. CDR1 and CDR2 from the germline V gene are LNHDA and SQIVND (reference sequence). Trimming pared 3 bases from V and 2 bases from J, leaving 17 bases between.